This is a list of T cell receptor beta chains from one sample in a study of T-cell memory formation after mild COVID-19. Each CDR3 protein is one row after TCRdb ran MiXCR on the 5' RACE reads. The table has fewer than 200,000 distinct CDR3 sequences, roughly 23% seen once. Sequencing was carried out using PBMCs or a T cell subset sorted from them (not recorded which). The source of these receptors is an adult woman who had mild COVID-19 (a few samples of this study predate the infection). Cell type and time point are not known. Both conserved end residues are part of each CDR3. D genes are given only for firm matches. The size field is filled for only some rows; it gives once, few, many or a size class.

>TRBJ1-5|NA|TRBV6-1|NA
TGTGCCAGCATAGAACATGGGCCAAATCAGCCCCAGCATTTT
CASIEHGPNQPQHF
>TRBJ2-1|few|TRBV7-9|NA
TGTGCCAGCAGCTTAGTAGGGAGCCCTCGGGGTGAGCAGTTCTTC
CASSLVGSPRGEQFF
>TRBJ1-4|NA|TRBV7-9|NA
TGTGCCAGCAGCGAGACGATTCCCACTAATGAAAAACTGTTTTTT
CASSETIPTNEKLFF
>TRBJ1-1|few|TRBV2|NA
TGTGCCAGCAGTGAAGCGCGTCAGGAGTGGTGGACTGAAGCTTTCTTT
CASSEARQEWWTEAFF
>TRBJ2-3|few|TRBV4-2|NA
TGTGCCAGCAGCCAAGGGGCGGGGAGCACAGATACGCAGTATTTT
CASSQGAGSTDTQYF
>TRBJ2-1|few|TRBV4-1|TRBD1
TGCGCCAGCAGCCAAAAGACAGGGGCCTACAATGAGCAGTTCTTC
CASSQKTGAYNEQFF
>TRBJ2-7|NA|TRBV13|NA
TGTGCCAGCAGCCCCTCGCCGGGGGGCGAGCACGAGCAGTACTTC
CASSPSPGGEHEQYF
>TRBJ1-2|few|TRBV29-1|NA
TGCAGCGTTGCTTCCAGGGCGGCAGGCTATGGCTACACCTTC
CSVASRAAGYGYTF
>TRBJ2-3|few|TRBV4-1|TRBD2
TGCGCCAGCAGCCAAGACAGCGGGGGGGCGACAGATACGCAGTATTTT
CASSQDSGGATDTQYF
>TRBJ1-1|few|TRBV20-1|NA
TGCAGTGCTATATCCTCGGTAGGGTCCGTCGCGGCTTTCTTT
CSAISSVGSVAAFF
>TRBJ2-3|NA|TRBV27|NA
TGTGCCAGCAGACGCGTGGGCGCGGGAAACACAGATACGCAGTATTTT
CASRRVGAGNTDTQYF
>TRBJ2-5|NA|TRBV2|NA
TGTGCCAGCTCGGACCGGGCCCTAGAGACCCAGTACTTC
CASSDRALETQYF
>TRBJ2-7|few|TRBV6-4|NA
TGTGCCAGCAGTGATATAAGGGGTTTGGATTCCTACGAGCAGTACTTC
CASSDIRGLDSYEQYF
>TRBJ2-2|few|TRBV3-1|TRBD2
TGTGCCAGCAGCCAACCCCTAGCGGGAGTCCGGACCGGGGAGCTGTTTTTT
CASSQPLAGVRTGELFF
>TRBJ1-6|NA|TRBV29-1|TRBD1
TGCAGCGTTGGCGGACAGGGAGAGTCCCTCCACTTT
CSVGGQGESLHF
>TRBJ2-5|few|TRBV20-1|NA
TGCAGTGCTCTCAGGGTTGGGGAGACCCAGTACTTC
CSALRVGETQYF
>TRBJ1-6|NA|TRBV11-3|TRBD1
TGTGCCAGCAGCAAAAGGGACAGTTCTAATTCACCCCTCCACTTT
CASSKRDSSNSPLHF
>TRBJ2-7|few|TRBV7-2|NA
TGTGCCAGCAGCTCCCAGGGACTTTTGGACTCCTACGAGCAGTACTTC
CASSSQGLLDSYEQYF
>TRBJ2-3|few|TRBV27|NA
TGTGCCAGCAGTTTTTGGCAAGCTAGTAGCACAGATACGCAGTATTTT
CASSFWQASSTDTQYF
>TRBJ2-7|NA|TRBV18|NA
TGTGCCAGCTCACCCGGACCGGAGGGATCGCAGTACTTC
CASSPGPEGSQYF
>TRBJ1-2|medium-sized|TRBV13|NA
TGTGCCAGCAGCCCCCTCGGGACACCTTATGGCTACACCTTC
CASSPLGTPYGYTF
>TRBJ2-1|NA|TRBV12-5|TRBD2
TGTGCTAGTGTGCGAGCGGGATACAATGAGCAGTTCTTC
CASVRAGYNEQFF
>TRBJ1-2|NA|TRBV7-9|NA
TGTGCCAGCAGCGGGCGCGACGTCTTCCCCACTAACTATGGCTACACCTTC
CASSGRDVFPTNYGYTF
>TRBJ2-1|NA|TRBV6-1|NA
TGTGCCAGCAGTCATTTCGACCCTTGGGATGAGCAGTTCTTC
CASSHFDPWDEQFF
>TRBJ2-1|NA|TRBV4-3|TRBD2
TGCGCCAGCAGCCAAGATAGCGGGGCCTACAATGAGCAGTTCTTC
CASSQDSGAYNEQFF
>TRBJ2-2|NA|TRBV7-9|NA
TGTGCCAGCAGCCATTCCCCGGGACTCGGAAGGGAGCTGTTTTTT
CASSHSPGLGRELFF
>TRBJ2-7|few|TRBV7-3|NA
TGTGCCAGCAGCTTAACGGGGGGAGACTTGTACGAGCAGTACTTC
CASSLTGGDLYEQYF